Listed below are T cell receptor beta chains from one sample, sequenced in a study of T cell responses to AZD1222 COVID-19 vaccine. Generated by immunoSEQ multiplex PCR, the TCRdb table keeps only in-frame clones and is missing some. This table has over 100,000 clones, 91% appearing once. The starting material was peripheral blood, obtained on day 0 of AZD1222 vaccination. The receptors come from an adult in good health. CDR3s include the opening cysteine and the closing phenylalanine or tryptophan. A D gene is named only where the DNA matches it firmly. Size is omitted from some rows. Given values are once, few, many or a class for expanded clones.

clone size: -
J gene: TRBJ1-6
V gene: TRBV30
D gene: -
CDR3 protein: CAWRNAAYNSPLHF
CDR3 DNA: TGTGCCTGGAGGAATGCAGCCTATAATTCACCCCTCCACTTT

clone size: -
J gene: TRBJ1-3
V gene: TRBV11-3
D gene: TRBD1
CDR3 protein: CASSLDGTDGNTIYF
CDR3 DNA: TGTGCCAGCAGCTTAGACGGGACAGATGGAAACACCATATATTTT

clone size: -
J gene: TRBJ2-5
V gene: TRBV5-1
D gene: -
CDR3 protein: CASSRLGGPETQYF
CDR3 DNA: TGCGCCAGCAGCCGCCTAGGAGGACCAGAGACCCAGTACTTC

clone size: -
J gene: TRBJ2-1
V gene: TRBV30
D gene: -
CDR3 protein: CAWDSSLIGWQFF
CDR3 DNA: TGTGCCTGGGACAGCTCCCTAATAGGTTGGCAGTTCTTC

clone size: -
J gene: TRBJ2-5
V gene: TRBV10-3
D gene: -
CDR3 protein: CAISEFREGETQYF
CDR3 DNA: TGTGCCATCAGTGAGTTTAGGGAAGGGGAGACCCAGTACTTC

clone size: -
J gene: TRBJ2-2
V gene: TRBV7-3
D gene: -
CDR3 protein: CASSSYRESGELFF
CDR3 DNA: TGTGCCAGCAGCTCTTACAGGGAATCCGGGGAGCTGTTTTTT

clone size: -
J gene: TRBJ2-3
V gene: TRBV19
D gene: -
CDR3 protein: CASRVTSTDTQYF
CDR3 DNA: TGTGCCAGTAGAGTCACTAGCACAGATACGCAGTATTTT

clone size: -
J gene: TRBJ2-2
V gene: TRBV6-6
D gene: TRBD1
CDR3 protein: CASCRQGENTGELFF
CDR3 DNA: TGTGCCAGCTGCCGACAGGGTGAAAACACCGGGGAGCTGTTTTTT

clone size: -
J gene: TRBJ1-3
V gene: TRBV18
D gene: -
CDR3 protein: CASAQATSGNTIYF
CDR3 DNA: TGTGCCAGCGCACAGGCGACGTCTGGAAACACCATATATTTT

clone size: -
J gene: TRBJ2-7
V gene: TRBV18
D gene: -
CDR3 protein: CASSPGHYEQYF
CDR3 DNA: TGTGCCAGCTCACCTGGCCATTACGAGCAGTACTTC

clone size: once
J gene: TRBJ1-1
V gene: TRBV7-2
D gene: TRBD1
CDR3 protein: CASRTGSSGTEAFF
CDR3 DNA: TGTGCCAGCAGGACAGGGTCCTCGGGCACTGAAGCTTTCTTT

clone size: once
J gene: TRBJ1-6
V gene: TRBV7-2
D gene: TRBD1
CDR3 protein: CASSVGGQGAYSPLHF
CDR3 DNA: TGTGCCAGCAGCGTAGGTGGACAGGGGGCTTATTCACCCCTCCACTTT

clone size: -
J gene: TRBJ1-2
V gene: TRBV19
D gene: -
CDR3 protein: CASSPGLFYGYTF
CDR3 DNA: TGTGCCAGTAGCCCTGGTCTCTTCTATGGCTACACCTTC

clone size: -
J gene: TRBJ1-2
V gene: TRBV10-3
D gene: -
CDR3 protein: CAISGLSNYGYTF
CDR3 DNA: TGTGCCATCAGTGGGCTGTCTAACTATGGCTACACCTTC

clone size: -
J gene: TRBJ1-1
V gene: TRBV5-4
D gene: -
CDR3 protein: CASSLDRESEAFF
CDR3 DNA: TGTGCCAGCAGCTTGGACAGGGAGTCTGAAGCTTTCTTT

clone size: -
J gene: TRBJ2-3
V gene: TRBV5-8
D gene: -
CDR3 protein: CASSLGTGTDTQYF
CDR3 DNA: TGTGCCAGCAGCTTGGGGACAGGCACAGATACGCAGTATTTT

clone size: -
J gene: TRBJ2-7
V gene: TRBV5-6
D gene: TRBD1
CDR3 protein: CASSRFRQGHYEQYF
CDR3 DNA: TGTGCCAGCAGTAGATTCCGACAGGGTCACTACGAGCAGTACTTC

clone size: -
J gene: TRBJ1-1
V gene: TRBV27
D gene: TRBD1
CDR3 protein: CASSARQGAPNTEAFF
CDR3 DNA: TGTGCCAGCAGTGCGCGACAGGGGGCCCCGAACACTGAAGCTTTCTTT

clone size: -
J gene: TRBJ1-1
V gene: TRBV29-1
D gene: -
CDR3 protein: CSVDQLKGAFF
CDR3 DNA: TGCAGCGTTGACCAACTTAAGGGAGCTTTCTTT

clone size: -
J gene: TRBJ2-5
V gene: TRBV7-8
D gene: TRBD2
CDR3 protein: CASSPGRGGQETQYF
CDR3 DNA: TGTGCCAGCAGCCCAGGGCGGGGGGGACAAGAGACCCAGTACTTC

clone size: -
J gene: TRBJ2-5
V gene: TRBV6-5
D gene: -
CDR3 protein: CASSSFEETQYF
CDR3 DNA: TGTGCCAGCAGCTCGTTTGAAGAGACCCAGTACTTC

clone size: -
J gene: TRBJ1-4
V gene: TRBV7-9
D gene: TRBD1
CDR3 protein: CASSSPDRGRIREKLFF
CDR3 DNA: TGTGCCAGCAGCTCCCCCGACAGGGGCCGAATTCGAGAAAAACTGTTTTTT

clone size: -
J gene: TRBJ2-1
V gene: TRBV30
D gene: TRBD2
CDR3 protein: CACSGLAGPINEQFF
CDR3 DNA: TGTGCCTGCTCCGGACTAGCGGGACCCATCAATGAGCAGTTCTTC

clone size: few
J gene: TRBJ2-7
V gene: TRBV5-3
D gene: TRBD1
CDR3 protein: CARSRGGQGAYEQYF
CDR3 DNA: TGTGCCAGAAGCCGGGGTGGGCAGGGGGCATACGAGCAGTACTTC

clone size: -
J gene: TRBJ2-5
V gene: TRBV18
D gene: TRBD2
CDR3 protein: CASSPKLAGRETQYF
CDR3 DNA: TGTGCCAGCTCACCAAAACTAGCGGGAAGGGAGACCCAGTACTTC

clone size: -
J gene: TRBJ2-7
V gene: TRBV6-1
D gene: -
CDR3 protein: CASSEGRGGPTGYF
CDR3 DNA: TGTGCCAGCAGTGAGGGTAGGGGGGGGCCTACCGGTTACTTC

clone size: once
J gene: TRBJ2-1
V gene: TRBV9
D gene: -
CDR3 protein: CASSVELRSYNEQFF
CDR3 DNA: TGTGCCAGCAGCGTAGAACTCCGCTCCTACAATGAGCAGTTCTTC

clone size: -
J gene: TRBJ1-4
V gene: TRBV30
D gene: -
CDR3 protein: CAWIPWPGRANEKLFF
CDR3 DNA: TGTGCCTGGATCCCATGGCCCGGGAGGGCTAATGAAAAACTGTTTTTT

clone size: once
J gene: TRBJ2-3
V gene: TRBV10-3
D gene: TRBD2
CDR3 protein: CAISDAGGRTDTQYF
CDR3 DNA: TGTGCCATCAGTGATGCGGGAGGGCGCACAGATACGCAGTATTTT

clone size: once
J gene: TRBJ1-1
V gene: TRBV30
D gene: -
CDR3 protein: CAWRSGLNTEAFF
CDR3 DNA: TGTGCCTGGAGGTCAGGGTTGAACACTGAAGCTTTCTTT

clone size: once
J gene: TRBJ1-2
V gene: TRBV2
D gene: TRBD1
CDR3 protein: CASMQGVSYGYTF
CDR3 DNA: TGTGCCAGCATGCAGGGGGTCAGTTATGGCTACACCTTC

clone size: -
J gene: TRBJ2-2
V gene: TRBV7-3
D gene: -
CDR3 protein: CASSFAGAGELFF
CDR3 DNA: TGTGCCAGCAGCTTCGCTGGGGCCGGGGAGCTGTTTTTT

clone size: -
J gene: TRBJ1-1
V gene: TRBV4-3
D gene: TRBD1
CDR3 protein: CASSQRQGRTEAFF
CDR3 DNA: TGCGCCAGCAGCCAGAGACAGGGGCGCACTGAAGCTTTCTTT

clone size: -
J gene: TRBJ1-5
V gene: TRBV5-1
D gene: -
CDR3 protein: CASSLEGYSNQPQHF
CDR3 DNA: TGCGCCAGCAGCTTGGAGGGTTATAGCAATCAGCCCCAGCATTTT

clone size: -
J gene: TRBJ2-7
V gene: TRBV7-2
D gene: TRBD2
CDR3 protein: CASSLGSGAAYEQYF
CDR3 DNA: TGTGCCAGCAGCTTAGGGAGCGGGGCAGCCTACGAGCAGTACTTC

clone size: -
J gene: TRBJ2-3
V gene: TRBV5-5
D gene: TRBD1
CDR3 protein: CASSLVPLTGVGTDTQYF
CDR3 DNA: TGTGCCAGCAGCTTGGTCCCCTTAACAGGGGTTGGCACAGATACGCAGTATTTT

clone size: -
J gene: TRBJ1-2
V gene: TRBV6-1
D gene: -
CDR3 protein: CASSESLSYGYTF
CDR3 DNA: TGTGCCAGCAGTGAATCCCTGAGCTATGGCTACACCTTC

clone size: -
J gene: TRBJ1-1
V gene: TRBV12-3/TRBV12-4
D gene: -
CDR3 protein: CASSLVGRGAAFF
CDR3 DNA: TGTGCCAGCAGTTTAGTGGGTCGCGGGGCGGCTTTCTTT

clone size: -
J gene: TRBJ1-1
V gene: TRBV5-4
D gene: -
CDR3 protein: CASRLQLDTEAFF
CDR3 DNA: TGTGCCAGCAGGCTTCAACTGGACACTGAAGCTTTCTTT

clone size: once
J gene: TRBJ2-1
V gene: TRBV30
D gene: -
CDR3 protein: CAWVGMSSYNEQFF
CDR3 DNA: TGTGCCTGGGTTGGGATGAGCTCCTACAATGAGCAGTTCTTC

clone size: -
J gene: TRBJ2-7
V gene: TRBV19
D gene: -
CDR3 protein: CASSIRSPYEQYF
CDR3 DNA: TGTGCCAGTAGTATACGGAGCCCCTACGAGCAGTACTTC

clone size: -
J gene: TRBJ1-1
V gene: TRBV5-1
D gene: TRBD1
CDR3 protein: CASRASGGNTEAFF
CDR3 DNA: TGCGCCAGCAGAGCCTCAGGGGGCAACACTGAAGCTTTCTTT

clone size: -
J gene: TRBJ2-5
V gene: TRBV11-3
D gene: -
CDR3 protein: CASSLKGSETQYF
CDR3 DNA: TGTGCCAGCAGCCTTAAGGGGTCGGAGACCCAGTACTTC

clone size: -
J gene: TRBJ1-3
V gene: TRBV12-3/TRBV12-4
D gene: -
CDR3 protein: CASSPPGRNTIYF
CDR3 DNA: TGTGCCAGCAGCCCCCCTGGGAGAAACACCATATATTTT

clone size: few
J gene: TRBJ1-5
V gene: TRBV9
D gene: -
CDR3 protein: CASSVGAQDHQPQHF
CDR3 DNA: TGTGCCAGCAGCGTAGGAGCACAGGATCATCAGCCCCAGCATTTT

clone size: -
J gene: TRBJ2-7
V gene: TRBV4-3
D gene: -
CDR3 protein: CASSQGRGGGSYEQYF
CDR3 DNA: TGCGCCAGCAGCCAAGGGAGAGGGGGGGGCTCCTACGAGCAGTACTTC

clone size: -
J gene: TRBJ1-5
V gene: TRBV7-2
D gene: -
CDR3 protein: CASSFGQSNQPQHF
CDR3 DNA: TGTGCCAGCAGCTTTGGACAGAGCAATCAGCCCCAGCATTTT

clone size: few
J gene: TRBJ2-5
V gene: TRBV9
D gene: -
CDR3 protein: CASSVAPTTTGETQYF
CDR3 DNA: TGTGCCAGCAGCGTAGCTCCTACAACGACAGGAGAGACCCAGTACTTC

clone size: -
J gene: TRBJ2-5
V gene: TRBV10-2
D gene: -
CDR3 protein: CASSPTGPQETQYF
CDR3 DNA: TGCGCCAGCAGCCCCACTGGGCCCCAAGAGACCCAGTACTTC

clone size: -
J gene: TRBJ1-6
V gene: TRBV6-5
D gene: -
CDR3 protein: CASSYSIGGNSPLHF
CDR3 DNA: TGTGCCAGCAGTTACTCGATAGGGGGAAATTCACCCCTCCACTTT

clone size: -
J gene: TRBJ2-7
V gene: TRBV19
D gene: -
CDR3 protein: CASSMVAGVGYEQYF
CDR3 DNA: TGTGCCAGTAGTATGGTAGCAGGGGTCGGCTACGAGCAGTACTTC

clone size: -
J gene: TRBJ1-1
V gene: TRBV7-9
D gene: -
CDR3 protein: CASSSRRAGQRENTEAFF
CDR3 DNA: TGTGCCAGCAGCTCCCGCAGGGCAGGGCAGAGGGAAAACACTGAAGCTTTCTTT

clone size: -
J gene: TRBJ2-7
V gene: TRBV5-1
D gene: -
CDR3 protein: CASSLWIGLSDEQYF
CDR3 DNA: TGCGCCAGCAGCTTGTGGATCGGGCTTTCGGACGAGCAGTACTTC

clone size: -
J gene: TRBJ1-6
V gene: TRBV6-1
D gene: TRBD1
CDR3 protein: CASSESRGHSPLHF
CDR3 DNA: TGTGCCAGCAGTGAAAGCAGGGGGCATTCACCCCTCCACTTT

clone size: once
J gene: TRBJ1-1
V gene: TRBV6-4
D gene: -
CDR3 protein: CASSSQGNTEAFF
CDR3 DNA: TGTGCCAGCAGTTCACAGGGTAACACTGAAGCTTTCTTT

clone size: medium-sized
J gene: TRBJ2-1
V gene: TRBV29-1
D gene: TRBD2
CDR3 protein: CSRWTSGTNEQFF
CDR3 DNA: TGCAGTCGGTGGACTAGCGGGACAAATGAGCAGTTCTTC

clone size: -
J gene: TRBJ2-5
V gene: TRBV9
D gene: TRBD2
CDR3 protein: CASSAGLAGVSYQETQYF
CDR3 DNA: TGTGCCAGCAGCGCAGGACTAGCGGGGGTCTCGTACCAAGAGACCCAGTACTTC